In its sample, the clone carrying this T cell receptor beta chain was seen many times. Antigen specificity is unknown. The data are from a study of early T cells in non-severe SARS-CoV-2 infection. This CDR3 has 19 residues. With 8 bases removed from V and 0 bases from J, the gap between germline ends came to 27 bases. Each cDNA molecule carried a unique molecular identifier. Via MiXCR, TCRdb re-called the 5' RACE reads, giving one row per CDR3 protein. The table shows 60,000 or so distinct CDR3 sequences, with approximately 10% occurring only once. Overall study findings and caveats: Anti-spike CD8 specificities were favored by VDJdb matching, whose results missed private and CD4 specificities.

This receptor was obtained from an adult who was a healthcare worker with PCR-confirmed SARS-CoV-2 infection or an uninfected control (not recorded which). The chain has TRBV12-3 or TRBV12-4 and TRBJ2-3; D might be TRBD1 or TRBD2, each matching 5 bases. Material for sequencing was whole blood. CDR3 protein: CASGIEMGRDPSSTDTQYF. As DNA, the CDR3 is TGTGCCAGCGGGATAGAGATGGGTCGGGACCCCTCTAGCACAGATACGCAGTATTTT.